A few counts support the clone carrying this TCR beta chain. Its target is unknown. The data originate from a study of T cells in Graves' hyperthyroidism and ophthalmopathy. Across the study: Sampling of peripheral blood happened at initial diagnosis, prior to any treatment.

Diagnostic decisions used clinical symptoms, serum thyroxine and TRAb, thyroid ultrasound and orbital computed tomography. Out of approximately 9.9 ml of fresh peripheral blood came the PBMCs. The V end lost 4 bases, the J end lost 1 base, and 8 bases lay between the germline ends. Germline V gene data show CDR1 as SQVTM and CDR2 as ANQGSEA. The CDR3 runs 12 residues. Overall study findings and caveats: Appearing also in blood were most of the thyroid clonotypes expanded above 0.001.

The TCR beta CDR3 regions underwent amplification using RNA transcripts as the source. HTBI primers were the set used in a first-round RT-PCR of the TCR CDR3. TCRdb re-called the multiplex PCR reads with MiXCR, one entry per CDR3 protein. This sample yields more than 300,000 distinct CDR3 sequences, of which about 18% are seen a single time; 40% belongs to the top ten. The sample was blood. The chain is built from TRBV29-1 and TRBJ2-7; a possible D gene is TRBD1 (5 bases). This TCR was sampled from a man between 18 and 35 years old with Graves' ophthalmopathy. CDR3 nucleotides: TGCAGCGTTGGGGGCCTATCCTACGAGCAGTACTTC. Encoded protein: CSVGGLSYEQYF.